This TCR beta chain was found in a study of Ad26.COV2.S vaccination and SARS-CoV-2 variants. This sample's treatment: 15 to 20 received Ad26.COV2.S at low or high dose, single or two shots; roughly 5 received placebo; per-sample allocation not given. At day 63 after the first vaccine or placebo injection, samples were drawn. In the vaccine, an Ad26 vector expressed the SARS-CoV-2 spike of the Wuhan strain. Notes on the study in general: Similar non-spike TCR breadth was observed in recipients of vaccine and of placebo. Assessments of TCR breadth and depth may have underestimated the total T cell responses. Greater spike-specific TCR breadth was seen in vaccine recipients than in placebo recipients.

Per germline, CDR1 MDHEN and CDR2 SYDVKM. V was cut by 8 bases and J by 0 bases, with 19 bases left in between. The CDR3 runs 16 residues. About this clone itself: Its antigen is currently unknown.

Only in-frame clones appear in the TCRdb table, and some are missing; sequencing was by immunoSEQ multiplex PCR. The sample includes around 450,000 clones, 80% to 95% seen only once; the top ten take more than 3.5%. The receptor was derived from a person aged 18-60 years who received the Ad26.COV2.S COVID-19 vaccine or a placebo. The source was peripheral blood, collected in a trial of Ad26.COV2.S vaccine versus placebo. V and J are TRBV28 and TRBJ2-5; D may correspond to TRBD1 or TRBD2 (5 bases each). The CDR3 sequence is CASLPRGGRYQETQYF. As DNA, the CDR3 is TGTGCCAGCCTCCCCCGGGGCGGCCGTTACCAAGAGACCCAGTACTTC.